This TCR beta chain was identified in a study of blood T cell repertoires in COVID-19. TCRdb's copy holds only in-frame clones and misses some; the assay was immunoSEQ multiplex PCR. The sample consists of roughly 110,000 clones, more than 85% of them appearing once. V lost 4 bases, J lost 1 base, and 11 bases lay in between. The CDR3 consists of 14 residues. Germline values: CDR1 SGDLS, CDR2 YYNGEE. The specimen was peripheral blood. The clonotype was recovered from a human donor with acute or convalescent COVID-19. The donor label of this sample is uncertain. The chain recombines TRBV9 with TRBJ1-1; D might be TRBD1 (6 bases). CDR3 in amino acids: CASSPGDTNTEAFF. The CDR3 coding sequence is TGTGCCAGCAGCCCCGGGGACACGAACACTGAAGCTTTCTTT.